This T cell receptor beta chain was profiled in a study of T cells after yellow fever vaccination. Overall study: Each low-cell-number fraction was prepared by means of SMART-Seq v4 Ultra Low Input.

The CDR3 has 14 residues. Trimming left V 6 bases short and J 4 bases short, with 15 bases between. CDR1 is SGHDN and CDR2 is FVKESK in the germline V gene. Overall study results and limits: Clonotypes shared by both compartments, CD4 and CD8, made up a small share.

TCRdb re-analysed the 5' RACE reads in MiXCR, keeping a single row per CDR3 protein. The sample includes some 350,000 distinct CDR3 sequences, roughly 6.1% seen only once; the top ten take approximately 15%. In its sample, this clonotype was seen a few times. What it binds is not known. The V gene is TRBV14, the J gene TRBJ1-1; the D gene is possibly TRBD1 (5 bases). The origin of this receptor is a man younger than 45 who received the YFV17D yellow fever vaccine. The sequencing here drew on PBMCs, taken 5 days after the yellow fever booster vaccination. CDR3 DNA sequence: TGTGCCAGCAGTGAGGACATCGGAGGCACTGAAGCTTTCTTT. Translated, it gives CASSEDIGGTEAFF.